Included here is one T cell receptor beta chain sequence, with context. The data were produced by immunoSEQ multiplex PCR, yet TCRdb's version contains in-frame clones alone and is incomplete. The sample comprises roughly 100,000 clones, about 90% of which are singletons, and 3.1% rests with the top ten. J lost 4 bases, V lost 0 bases, and 10 bases had no gene match. Germline values: CDR1 SQVTM, CDR2 ANQGSEA. The CDR3 runs 16 residues. These data come from a study of T cell changes during pregnancy in multiple sclerosis. The sequences come from peripheral blood, collected in the second trimester of pregnancy. This clonotype was obtained from a female donor with multiple sclerosis, enrolled in a pregnancy study. The rearrangement links TRBV29-1 to TRBJ2-5; 8 bases are a match to TRBD1. Written as DNA, the CDR3 is TGCAGCGTTGAAGATCTAGGGCAGGGGGCACGAGAGACCCAGTACTTC. This sequence encodes CSVEDLGQGARETQYF.